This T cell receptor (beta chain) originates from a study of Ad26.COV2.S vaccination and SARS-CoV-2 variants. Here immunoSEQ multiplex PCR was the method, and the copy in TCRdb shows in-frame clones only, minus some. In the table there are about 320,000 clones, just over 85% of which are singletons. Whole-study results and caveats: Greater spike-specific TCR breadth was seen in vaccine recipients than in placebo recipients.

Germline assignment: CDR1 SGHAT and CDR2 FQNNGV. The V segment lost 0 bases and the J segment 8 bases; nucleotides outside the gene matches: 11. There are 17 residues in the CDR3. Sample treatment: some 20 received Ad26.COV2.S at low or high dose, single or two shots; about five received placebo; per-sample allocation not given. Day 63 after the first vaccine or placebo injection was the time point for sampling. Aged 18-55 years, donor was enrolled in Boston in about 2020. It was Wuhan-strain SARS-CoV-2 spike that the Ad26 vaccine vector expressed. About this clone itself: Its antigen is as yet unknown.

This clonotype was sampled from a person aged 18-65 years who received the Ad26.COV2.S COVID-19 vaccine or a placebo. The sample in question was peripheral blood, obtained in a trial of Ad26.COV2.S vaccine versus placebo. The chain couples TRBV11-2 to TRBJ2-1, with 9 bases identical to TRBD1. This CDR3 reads CASSLEVRGQGRHEQFF. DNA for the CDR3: TGTGCCAGCAGCTTAGAAGTTAGGGGACAGGGCAGGCATGAGCAGTTCTTC. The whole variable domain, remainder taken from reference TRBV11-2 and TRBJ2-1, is EAGVAQSPRYKIIEKRQSVAFWCNPISGHATLYWYQQILGQGPKLLIQFQNNGVVDDSQLPKDRFSAERLKGVDSTLKIQPAKLEDSAVYLCASSLEVRGQGRHEQFFGPGTRLTVL.